These T cell receptor beta chains were read from a single sample in a study of shared clonotypes between healthy human individuals. Profiling relied on immunoSEQ multiplex PCR, and the TCRdb table lists in-frame clones only, not all of them. There are about 1,800,000 clones in the sample; over 85% occur only once, and roughly 1% lies in the top ten. Sequenced sample: naive CD8+ T cells sorted from blood. Receptor source: a man aged 18 to 30 in good health. The CDR3 runs from the conserved cysteine through the conserved F or W. Each record gives: D gene, clone size, V gene, J gene, CDR3 DNA, CDR3 protein. The D gene is left open where the match is weak. Clone size appears in some rows only: once, few, many, or a class for an expanded clone.

-	once	TRBV14	TRBJ2-7	TGTGCCAGCAGCCAAGATCCGTGGCAGAGCTCCTACGAGCAGTACTTC	CASSQDPWQSSYEQYF
-	-	TRBV5-4	TRBJ2-7	TGTGCCAGCAGCTCACCGGGATCCTACGAGCAGTACTTC	CASSSPGSYEQYF
TRBD1	-	TRBV9	TRBJ2-1	TGTGCCAGCAGCGGGCCCGCCACGGGACAACAGGGGACCTACAATGAGCAGTTCTTC	CASSGPATGQQGTYNEQFF
TRBD2	once	TRBV2	TRBJ2-6	TGTGCCAGAAGGGAGGGGATTACACCCTCTGGGGCCAACGTCCTGACTTTC	CARREGITPSGANVLTF
-	-	TRBV7-8	TRBJ1-6	TGTGCCAGCAACTGGGTATCGGGATCACCCCTCCACTTT	CASNWVSGSPLHF
-	-	TRBV5-4	TRBJ2-1	TGTGCCAGCAGCTTGGGGGAGGCCTTAGTAGATGAGCAGTTCTTC	CASSLGEALVDEQFF
-	-	TRBV7-9	TRBJ2-2	TGTGCCAGCAGCTTAGGGCAGGGTGTTTCCACCGGGGAGCTGTTTTTT	CASSLGQGVSTGELFF
TRBD1	-	TRBV5-6	TRBJ2-7	TGTGCCAGCAGCCGACAGGGCTTTGTGAACGAGCAGTACTTC	CASSRQGFVNEQYF
-	-	TRBV9	TRBJ1-5	TGTGCCAGCAGTAAGTCGGATAGCAATCAGCCCCAGCATTTT	CASSKSDSNQPQHF
-	-	TRBV14	TRBJ2-7	TGTGCCAGCAGCCACTCGCAGGCGGGCGAGCAGTACTTC	CASSHSQAGEQYF
-	once	TRBV5-8	TRBJ2-2	TGTGCCAGCAGCTTGGGTATTACGGTCGGGGAGCTGTTTTTT	CASSLGITVGELFF
-	-	TRBV9	TRBJ2-3	TGTGCCAGCACCCCCCAAGGGGCGGGCACAGATACGCAGTATTTT	CASTPQGAGTDTQYF
-	-	TRBV27	TRBJ2-7	TGTGCCAGCAGTTTCTCACTCGGGACAACGACCTACGAGCAGTACTTC	CASSFSLGTTTYEQYF
TRBD2	-	TRBV11-2	TRBJ2-1	TGTGCCAGCAGACCCGAAAAGTACCTAGCGGAATACAATGAGCAGTTCTTC	CASRPEKYLAEYNEQFF
-	-	TRBV11-2	TRBJ2-3	TGTGCCAGCAGCCTAAAGCTGATTTACACAGATACGCAGTATTTT	CASSLKLIYTDTQYF
-	-	TRBV4-1	TRBJ1-2	TGCGCCAGCAGCCAAGTACAGGGAGCTAACTATGGCTACACCTTC	CASSQVQGANYGYTF
-	-	TRBV5-4	TRBJ2-6	TGTGCCAGCAGCTCTCCTGACAGTGGGTTCGGGGCCAACGTCCTGACTTTC	CASSSPDSGFGANVLTF
TRBD2	-	TRBV7-9	TRBJ2-7	TGTGCCAGCAGCTTAGGGACTAGCGGGGGCGCGTTCTCCTACGAGCAGTACTTC	CASSLGTSGGAFSYEQYF
-	-	TRBV4-1	TRBJ2-1	TGCGCCAGCAGCCAAGATCCTGCGTGGAATGAGCAGTTCTTC	CASSQDPAWNEQFF
-	-	TRBV10-2	TRBJ2-7	TGCGCCAGCAGCCCCGACATGAGCTCCTACGAGCAGTACTTC	CASSPDMSSYEQYF
TRBD2	-	TRBV7-2	TRBJ2-5	TGTGCCAGCAGCTCGATGACTAGCGGGAGCCGAGAGACCCAGTACTTC	CASSSMTSGSRETQYF
-	-	TRBV27	TRBJ2-3	TGTGCCAGCAGTTTGGCGAGGATCACAGATACGCAGTATTTT	CASSLARITDTQYF
-	-	TRBV19	TRBJ1-6	TGTGCCAGTAGTATAGGTGGAGTGGGTTCACCCCTCCACTTT	CASSIGGVGSPLHF
-	-	TRBV10-3	TRBJ2-2	TGTGCCATCAGCCCGGATGAGGGACCCGGGGAGCTGTTTTTT	CAISPDEGPGELFF
TRBD2	-	TRBV27	TRBJ2-5	TGTGCCAGCAGTCTAGCGGGCGAACAAGAGACCCAGTACTTC	CASSLAGEQETQYF
TRBD2	-	TRBV5-6	TRBJ2-3	TGTGCCAGCAGCTTTGGGGGGGTGCCAGATACGCAGTATTTT	CASSFGGVPDTQYF
TRBD1	-	TRBV5-4	TRBJ2-7	TGTGCCAGCAGCTTGCGTGATTTACGGGACAGGGATCCCTACGAGCAGTACTTC	CASSLRDLRDRDPYEQYF
TRBD2	-	TRBV28	TRBJ2-2	TGTGCCAGGAACGGGACTAGATGGACCGGGGAGCTGTTTTTT	CARNGTRWTGELFF
-	-	TRBV2	TRBJ1-1	TGTGCCAGCAGTGTCCTCGGACTTCGGAACACTGAAGCTTTCTTT	CASSVLGLRNTEAFF
TRBD1	-	TRBV7-9	TRBJ1-1	TGTGCCAGCAGCTCTGGACAGGGCGAGGACACTGAAGCTTTCTTT	CASSSGQGEDTEAFF
-	once	TRBV5-1	TRBJ1-1	TGCGCCAGCAGCTTTTTACCGTTCGGCACTGAAGCTTTCTTT	CASSFLPFGTEAFF
-	-	TRBV6-5	TRBJ1-4	TGTGCCAGCAGTTACCATTCGACAGACTTCGGCGAAAAACTGTTTTTT	CASSYHSTDFGEKLFF
-	-	TRBV29-1	TRBJ2-7	TGCAGCGTTGAAGATCCCAGTCTCTCCTACGAGCAGTACTTC	CSVEDPSLSYEQYF
TRBD2	-	TRBV7-7	TRBJ2-1	TGTGCTAGCAGCCCCGTGGCGGGGGGAAGCTCCTACAATGAGCAGTTCTTC	CASSPVAGGSSYNEQFF
-	-	TRBV28	TRBJ1-6	TGTGCCAGCAGCAGACAGGCTTTGGATTTTAATTCACCCCTCCACTTT	CASSRQALDFNSPLHF
-	-	TRBV2	TRBJ2-2	TGTGCCAGCAGTGAACTAGTAACGGGGAACACCGGGGAGCTGTTTTTT	CASSELVTGNTGELFF
TRBD2	-	TRBV5-5	TRBJ2-7	TGTGCCAGCAGCTTGGGGGAGGGAAGCGAGCAGTACTTC	CASSLGEGSEQYF
TRBD1	-	TRBV15	TRBJ2-7	TGTGCCACCAGCGCCGGGACAGGGCCCTACGAGCAGTACTTC	CATSAGTGPYEQYF